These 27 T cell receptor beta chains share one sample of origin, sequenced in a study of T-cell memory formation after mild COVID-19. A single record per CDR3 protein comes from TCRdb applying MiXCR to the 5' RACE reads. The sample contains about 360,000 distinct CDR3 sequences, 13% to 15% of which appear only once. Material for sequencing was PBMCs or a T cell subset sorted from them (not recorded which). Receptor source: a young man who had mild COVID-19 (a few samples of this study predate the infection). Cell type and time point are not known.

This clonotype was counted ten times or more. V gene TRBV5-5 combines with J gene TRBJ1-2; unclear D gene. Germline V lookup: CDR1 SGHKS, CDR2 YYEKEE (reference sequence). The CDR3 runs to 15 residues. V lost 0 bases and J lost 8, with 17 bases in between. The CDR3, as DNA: TGTGCCAGCAGCTTGGGGGTTGAGGCCCGGGAGGGCTACACCTTC. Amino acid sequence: CASSLGVEAREGYTF. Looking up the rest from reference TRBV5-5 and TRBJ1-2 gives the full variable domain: DAGVTQSPTHLIKTRGQQVTLRCSPISGHKSVSWYQQVLGQGPQFIFQYYEKEERGRGNFPDRFSARQFPNYSSELNVNALLLGDSALYLCASSLGVEAREGYTFGSGTRLTVV.

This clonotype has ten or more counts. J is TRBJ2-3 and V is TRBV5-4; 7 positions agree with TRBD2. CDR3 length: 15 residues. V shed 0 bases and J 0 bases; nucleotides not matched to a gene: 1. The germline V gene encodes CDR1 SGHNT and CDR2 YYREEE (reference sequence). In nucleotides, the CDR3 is TGTGCCAGCAGCTTGGAACTAGCGAGCACAGATACGCAGTATTTT. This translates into CASSLELASTDTQYF.

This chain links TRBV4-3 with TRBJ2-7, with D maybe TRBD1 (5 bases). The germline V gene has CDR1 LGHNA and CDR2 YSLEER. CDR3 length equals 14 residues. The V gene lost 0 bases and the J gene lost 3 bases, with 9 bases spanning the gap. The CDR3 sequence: CASSQDWGFYEQYV. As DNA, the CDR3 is TGCGCCAGCAGCCAAGATTGGGGCTTCTACGAGCAGTACGTC.

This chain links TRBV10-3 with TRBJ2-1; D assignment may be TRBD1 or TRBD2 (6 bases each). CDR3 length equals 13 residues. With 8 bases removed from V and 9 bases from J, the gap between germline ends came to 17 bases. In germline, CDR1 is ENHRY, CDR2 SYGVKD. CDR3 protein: CAIGAGDFSEQFF. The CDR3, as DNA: TGTGCCATCGGTGCAGGGGACTTCTCTGAGCAGTTCTTC.

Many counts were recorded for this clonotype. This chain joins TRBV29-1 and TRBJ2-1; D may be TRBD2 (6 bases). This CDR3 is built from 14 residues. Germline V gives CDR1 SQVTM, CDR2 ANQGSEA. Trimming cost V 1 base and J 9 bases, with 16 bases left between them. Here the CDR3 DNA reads TGCAGCGTTGAAGTCGGTAGTAGGAGGGGTGAGCAGTTCTTC. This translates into CSVEVGSRRGEQFF.

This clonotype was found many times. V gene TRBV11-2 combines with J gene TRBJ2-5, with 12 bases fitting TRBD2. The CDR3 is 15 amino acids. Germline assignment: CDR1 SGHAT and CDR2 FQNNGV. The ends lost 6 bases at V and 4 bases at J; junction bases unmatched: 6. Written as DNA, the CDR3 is TGTGCCAGCAGACCTAGCGGGGGGGCCCCAGAGACCCAGTACTTC. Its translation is CASRPSGGAPETQYF.

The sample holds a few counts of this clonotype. The CDR3 here is CASSQSDRGRNEQFF. DNA of the CDR3: TGCGCCAGCAGCCAGAGCGACAGGGGTAGGAATGAGCAGTTCTTC. The chain links TRBV4-3 to TRBJ2-1, with TRBD1 identical over 8 bases. CDR3 length equals 15 residues. Trimming cost V 3 bases and J 7 bases; bases outside gene matches: 8. Germline V gene lookup returns CDR1 LGHNA and CDR2 YSLEER.

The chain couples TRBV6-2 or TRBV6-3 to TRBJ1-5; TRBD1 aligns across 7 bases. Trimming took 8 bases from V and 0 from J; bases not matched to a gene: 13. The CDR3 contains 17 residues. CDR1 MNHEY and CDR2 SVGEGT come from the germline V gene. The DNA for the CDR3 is TGTGCCAGCGGAACAACAGGGGAGGGATATAGCAATCAGCCCCAGCATTTT. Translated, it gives CASGTTGEGYSNQPQHF.

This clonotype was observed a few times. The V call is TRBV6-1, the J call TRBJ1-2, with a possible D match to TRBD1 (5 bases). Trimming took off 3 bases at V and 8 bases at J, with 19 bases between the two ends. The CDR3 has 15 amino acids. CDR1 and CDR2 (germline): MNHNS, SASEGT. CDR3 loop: CASSDGDSLTEGYTF. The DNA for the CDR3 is TGTGCCAGCAGTGATGGCGACAGCCTTACTGAGGGCTACACCTTC.

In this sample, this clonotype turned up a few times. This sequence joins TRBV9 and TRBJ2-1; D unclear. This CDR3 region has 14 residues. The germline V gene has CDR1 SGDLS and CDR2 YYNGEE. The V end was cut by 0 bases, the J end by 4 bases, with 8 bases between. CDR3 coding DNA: TGTGCCAGCAGCGTAGTTGCAGCTTACAATGAGCAGTTCTTC. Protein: CASSVVAAYNEQFF.

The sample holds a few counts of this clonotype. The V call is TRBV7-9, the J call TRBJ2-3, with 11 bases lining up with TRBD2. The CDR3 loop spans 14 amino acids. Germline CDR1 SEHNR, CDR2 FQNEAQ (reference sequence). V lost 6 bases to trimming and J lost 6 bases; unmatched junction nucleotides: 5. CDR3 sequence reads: CASSWTSGSDTQYF. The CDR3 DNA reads TGTGCCAGCAGTTGGACTAGCGGGTCTGATACGCAGTATTTT.

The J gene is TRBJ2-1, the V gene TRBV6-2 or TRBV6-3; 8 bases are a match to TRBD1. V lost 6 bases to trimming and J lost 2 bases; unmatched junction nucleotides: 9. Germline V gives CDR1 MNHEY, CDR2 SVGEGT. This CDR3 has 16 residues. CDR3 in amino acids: CASSSIDRGTYNEQFF. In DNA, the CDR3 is TGTGCCAGCAGCTCAATCGACAGGGGCACCTACAATGAGCAGTTCTTC.

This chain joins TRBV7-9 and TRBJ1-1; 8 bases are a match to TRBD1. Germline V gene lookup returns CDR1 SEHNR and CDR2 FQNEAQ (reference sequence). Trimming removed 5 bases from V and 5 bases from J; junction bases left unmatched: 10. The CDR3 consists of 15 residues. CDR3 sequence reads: CASSPSQGARTEAFF. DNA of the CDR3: TGTGCCAGCAGCCCCTCCCAGGGGGCTAGAACTGAAGCTTTCTTT. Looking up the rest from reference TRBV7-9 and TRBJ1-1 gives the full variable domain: DTGVSQNPRHKITKRGQNVTFRCDPISEHNRLYWYRQTLGQGPEFLTYFQNEAQLEKSRLLSDRFSAERPKGSFSTLEIQRTEQGDSAMYLCASSPSQGARTEAFFGQGTRLTVV.

The CDR3 sequence: CASTRTGFNEKLFF. DNA of the CDR3: TGTGCCAGCACCCGGACGGGCTTTAATGAAAAACTGTTTTTT. The chain recombines TRBV21-1 with TRBJ1-4; the listed D gene, TRBD1, was not tested against the DNA. TRBV21-1 is a known pseudogene. The CDR3 consists of 14 residues.

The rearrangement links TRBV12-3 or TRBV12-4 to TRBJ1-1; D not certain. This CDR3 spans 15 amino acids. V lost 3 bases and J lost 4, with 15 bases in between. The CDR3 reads CASSFTPSSATEAFF. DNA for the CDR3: TGTGCCAGCAGTTTTACGCCCAGCTCGGCCACTGAAGCTTTCTTT.

The CDR3 bases are TGCAGTGCTACCACCCCCGGTGCGGGCTGGGAGACCCAGTACTTC. Translation gives CSATTPGAGWETQYF. V is TRBV20-1 and J is TRBJ2-5; tentatively, D is TRBD2 (5 bases). CDR1 is DFQATT, CDR2 SNEGSKA, per germline (reference sequence). This CDR3 contains 15 residues. V lost 4 bases, J lost 5 bases, and 20 bases lay in between.

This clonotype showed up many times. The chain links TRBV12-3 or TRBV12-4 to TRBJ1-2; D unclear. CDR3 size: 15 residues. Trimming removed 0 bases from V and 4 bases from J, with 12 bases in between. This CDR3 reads CASSLALGRSYGYTF. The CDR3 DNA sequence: TGTGCCAGCAGTTTAGCGCTAGGCAGGAGCTATGGCTACACCTTC.

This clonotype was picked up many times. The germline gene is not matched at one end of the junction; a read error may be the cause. The CDR3 nucleotides are TGTGCCAGCAGCCAAGGGGGAGATACGCAGTATTTT. Translation gives CASSQGGDTQYF. The chain links TRBV4-1 to TRBJ2-3; a weak D match, TRBD1 (6 bases). Germline loops: CDR1 MGHRA, CDR2 YSYEKL. The CDR3 length is 12 residues.

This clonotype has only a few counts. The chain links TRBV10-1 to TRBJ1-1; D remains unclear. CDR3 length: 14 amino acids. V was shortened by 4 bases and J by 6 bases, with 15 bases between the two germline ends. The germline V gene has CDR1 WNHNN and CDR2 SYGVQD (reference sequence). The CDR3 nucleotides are TGCGCCAGCAGTGCCGCGGATCCGTGGGCTGAAGCTTTCTTT. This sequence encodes CASSAADPWAEAFF.

CDR3 sequence (DNA): TGTGCCAGCAGCTTTCCAGGCGACGAGCAGTACTTC. Translating gives CASSFPGDEQYF. The V gene is TRBV7-6, the J gene TRBJ2-7; D not resolved. The CDR3 length is 12 residues. Germline V gives CDR1 SGHVS, CDR2 FNYEAQ. Between the trimmed V and J ends, which lost 3 bases and 5 bases, there was a span of 8 bases.

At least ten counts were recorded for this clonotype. In nucleotides, the CDR3 is TGCGCCTCCGGAACCCGGACAGGGTACAATGAGCAGTTCTTC. This gives the protein CASGTRTGYNEQFF. The chain recombines TRBV5-1 with TRBJ2-1, with 8 nucleotides matching TRBD1. CDR1 and CDR2 (germline): SGHRS, YFSETQ. The CDR3 loop spans 14 amino acids. Losses at the gene ends were 10 bases for V and 4 bases for J; bases not matched to a gene: 10.

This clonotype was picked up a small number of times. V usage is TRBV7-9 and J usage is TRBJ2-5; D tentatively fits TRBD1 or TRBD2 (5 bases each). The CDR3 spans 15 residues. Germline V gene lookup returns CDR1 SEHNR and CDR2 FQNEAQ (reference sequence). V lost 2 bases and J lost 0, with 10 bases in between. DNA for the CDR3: TGTGCCAGCAGCTTATTCAGGGAGAACCAAGAGACCCAGTACTTC. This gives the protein CASSLFRENQETQYF.

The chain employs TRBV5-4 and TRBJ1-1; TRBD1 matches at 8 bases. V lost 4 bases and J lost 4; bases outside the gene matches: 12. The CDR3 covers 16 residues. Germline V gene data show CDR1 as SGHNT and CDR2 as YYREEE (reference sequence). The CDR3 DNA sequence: TGTGCCAGCAGCCCCAAGAGGACAGGGATCGTCACTGAAGCTTTCTTT. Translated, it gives CASSPKRTGIVTEAFF.

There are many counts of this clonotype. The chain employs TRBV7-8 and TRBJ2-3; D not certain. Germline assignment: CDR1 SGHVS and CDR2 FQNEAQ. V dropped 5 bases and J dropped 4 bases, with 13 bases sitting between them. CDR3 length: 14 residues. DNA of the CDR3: TGTGCCAGCAGCCCACTGGTCACGGCAGATACGCAGTATTTT. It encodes CASSPLVTADTQYF.

The CDR3 coding sequence is TGCAGCGTGGTGGGGGGATACGAGCAGTACTTC. It is translated as CSVVGGYEQYF. The chain combines TRBV29-1 with TRBJ2-7; a weak D match, TRBD2 (6 bases). Germline V gene data show CDR1 as SQVTM and CDR2 as ANQGSEA. The CDR3 runs to 11 residues. V was clipped by 6 bases and J by 4 bases, with 10 bases between them.

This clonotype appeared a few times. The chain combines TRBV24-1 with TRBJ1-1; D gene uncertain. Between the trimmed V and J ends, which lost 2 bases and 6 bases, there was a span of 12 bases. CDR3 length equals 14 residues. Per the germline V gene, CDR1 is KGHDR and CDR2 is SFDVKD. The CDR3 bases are TGTGCCACCAGTGATTCGTCCCGGGCCCCTGAAGCTTTCTTT. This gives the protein CATSDSSRAPEAFF.

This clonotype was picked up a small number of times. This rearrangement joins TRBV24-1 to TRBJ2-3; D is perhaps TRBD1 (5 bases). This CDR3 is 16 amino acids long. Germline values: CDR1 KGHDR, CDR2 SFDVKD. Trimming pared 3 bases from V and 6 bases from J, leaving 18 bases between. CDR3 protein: CATSDAQGTLGDTQYF. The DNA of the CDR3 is TGTGCCACCAGTGATGCCCAGGGCACTTTAGGGGATACGCAGTATTTT.